This T cell receptor (beta chain) derives from a study of T cell changes during pregnancy in multiple sclerosis. The germline CDR1 and CDR2 sequences are PRHDT and FYEKMQ (reference sequence). V lost 5 bases to trimming and J lost 6 bases; unmatched junction nucleotides: 13. This CDR3 spans 17 amino acids. TCRdb's table, derived via immunoSEQ multiplex PCR, lists solely in-frame clones and lacks some. The sample records 55,000 to 70,000 clones, roughly 92% being singletons. This sequence was found in a female donor in good health, enrolled as a control in a pregnancy study. The source was CD8+ T cells from peripheral blood mononuclear cells, collected in the third trimester of pregnancy. The V and J genes are TRBV13 and TRBJ2-3; 11 bases are a match to TRBD1. The CDR3 reads CASSANPGQGVWDTQYF. For the CDR3, the DNA is TGTGCCAGCAGCGCCAATCCGGGACAGGGGGTCTGGGATACGCAGTATTTT.